This entry lists 3 T cell receptor beta chains sequenced from one sample in a study of CD8+ T cells in alopecia areata. Treatment indicated: oral pan-JAK inhibitor, 5-10 mg twice daily. Once RNA had been extracted, it was reverse transcribed into cDNA to act as the sequencing template. TCRdb's table, derived via immunoSEQ multiplex PCR, lists solely in-frame clones and lacks some. This table has about 200,000 clones, 55% to 70% appearing once. The input for sequencing was CD4+ T cells sorted from blood, taken at week 4, from a patient treated with tofacitinib. These receptors originate from a human donor with alopecia areata.

The chain uses TRBV29-1 and TRBJ2-7; 16 positions agree with TRBD2. This CDR3 is built from 18 residues. The ends lost 4 bases at V and 7 bases at J; junction bases unmatched: 16. CDR1 SQVTM and CDR2 ANQGSEA come from the germline V gene. CDR3 loop: CSVGHPAGTSGGAGEQYF. DNA of the CDR3: TGCAGCGTTGGTCATCCAGCCGGGACTAGCGGGGGGGCCGGGGAGCAGTACTTC.

This chain uses TRBV30 with TRBJ2-3, with 11 bases matching TRBD2. The J segment lost 2 bases and the V segment lost 5 bases, leaving 6 bases of the junction unmatched. Looked up from germline, CDR1 is GTSNPN and CDR2 is SVGIG (reference sequence). The CDR3 is made up of 15 amino acids. The CDR3 bases are TGTGCCTGGGCTAGCGGGGGGTCCATCACAGATACGCAGTATTTT. Amino acids: CAWASGGSITDTQYF.

The chain is built from TRBV4-1 and TRBJ1-2, with TRBD1 identical over 8 bases. The CDR3 loop spans 13 amino acids. Germline assignment: CDR1 MGHRA and CDR2 YSYEKL. V dropped 6 bases and J dropped 7; count of bases not matched to a gene: 7. In DNA form, the CDR3 reads TGCGCCAGCAGGCCAGGGGGCACCGCTGGCTACACCTTC. Its protein product is CASRPGGTAGYTF.